This entry describes one T cell receptor (beta chain). It lacks a known antigen. Base qualities are not at hand, and no much larger clone is one base apart. The CDR3 regions of human TCRbeta chains were subjected to immunosequencing. In the authors' own workflow: TCRs in the repertoires were compared against a reference library of SARS-CoV-2-specific TCRs that had been generated with the MIRA antigen-specificity platform. Breadth was defined as the fraction of unique TCRs that were SARS-CoV-2-associated. Depth was defined as the fraction of total T cells that were SARS-CoV-2-associated. Using the MIRA data, each spike-specific TCR was assigned both to the spike region to which the TCR was reactive and to a CD4 or CD8 class. Log10-transformed breadth and depth values were compared by one-way ANOVA with Sidak's multiple comparisons tests. Here the immuneACCESS table is served through TCRdb, limited to in-frame sequences with V and J called. Missing clones are a known gap in these copies; in checked studies unresolved V genes cover under half, and the rest lacks a known reason. That table gives V, J and clone size, and the DNA gave D and trimming. The sample contains about 73,000 clones, approximately 90% of them found a single time. The ten biggest clones cover 15% to 20% of the sample.

Counted from cysteine to phenylalanine, this CDR3 has 14 amino acids. The only DNA kept is the CDR3, 42 bases in frame from the first base. Germline trimming amounts to 4 bases on V and 7 bases on J, with 4 as the count of junction bases outside the gene matches. The germline V gene specifies SGHAT as CDR1 and FQNNGV as CDR2. Interpreted using the paper, the time point label stands for: baseline before first vaccination. Samples from vaccinated people were obtained from the UK trials COV001 and COV002, which included a single-blind randomized controlled phase 2/3 trial of AZD1222 (ChAdOx1 nCoV-19) in healthy adults. Trial participant PBMC samples were collected at day 0 and day 28 after the second dose for TCRbeta chain sequencing. The record originates from a study of T cell responses to AZD1222 COVID-19 vaccine (dated by TCRdb to the early 2020s). The study in broad terms: AZD1222 recipients given second doses at about 4 weeks or at about 12 weeks were pooled, since spike-specific TCR depth and breadth were not found to differ between the two schedules. TCR sequencing covered roughly 230 trial participants: 200 to 220 given two doses of AZD1222 and approximately 26 given two doses of MenACWY control vaccine. Enrollment into the trials was organized by age into subgroups of 18-55, 56-69 and 70-plus years, and those subgroups contained about 160, 30 and 59 TCR-sequenced participants, respectively.

Beyond this particular receptor, the publication reports: Conclusions about previously exposed vaccinees were limited because only 5 or 6 AZD1222 recipients were SARS-CoV-2 seropositive at baseline. In the small 56-69-year group, the increase in depth fell short of significance, most likely because of low power. After two AZD1222 doses, both the breadth and the depth of spike-specific TCRs were significantly higher than at day 0 and than in MenACWY recipients. Reportedly, almost half of the unique spike-specific TCRs recognized epitopes lying outside the regions that are mutated in the B.1.351 and B.1.1.7 variants. Because no day 14 peak-response samples were available, repertoires were characterized only after the peak T cell response. Participants were mostly white British, with more females than males. The authors suggested clonal diversity may have been underestimated. Vaccine-associated CD4 TCRs spanned the whole spike protein, with dominant responses in regions 160-218 and 743-854.

The chain employs TRBV11-2 and TRBJ1-4, and TRBD1 matches 9 of the central bases. The TCR sequence derives from an adult in good health. Material: peripheral blood, obtained on day 0 of AZD1222 vaccination. The CDR3 region has the sequence CASSSQGAREKLFF. The sequence in DNA is TGTGCCAGCAGCTCACAGGGGGCGCGTGAAAAACTGTTTTTT.